The 19 T cell receptor beta chains below were found in one sample sequenced in a study of beta chain features in type 1 diabetes. General study points: Moderate yet significant TCRB CDR3 shortening was seen in Type 1 diabetes patients in all four CD4+ subsets.

Sequencing targeted expressed TCRB transcripts, as all isolated RNA had been reverse transcribed. This table comes from immunoSEQ multiplex PCR, and its TCRdb copy is limited to in-frame clones, with some not included. The repertoire includes about 740,000 clones, 10% to 15% of them detected once, and roughly 0.022% sits in the top ten. These receptors' targets are unknown. The sample comprised naive CD4+ T cells from blood. The receptors were gathered from a man aged 18-30 years with type 1 diabetes.

This clone was found a few times. The chain links TRBV2 to TRBJ2-3; D not resolved. Germline CDR1 is SNHLY and CDR2 is FYNNEI. V lost 6 bases and J 2 bases, leaving 12 bases between the germline ends. CDR3 length: 14 amino acids. The CDR3 DNA reads as TGTGCCAGCAGCGTTACAGCTTCCACAGATACGCAGTATTTT. Translated: CASSVTASTDTQYF. Complete variable domain (other parts from reference TRBV2 and TRBJ2-3): EPEVTQTPSHQVTQMGQEVILRCVPISNHLYFYWYRQILGQKVEFLVSFYNNEISEKSEIFDDQFSVERPDGSNFTLKIRSTKLEDSAMYFCASSVTASTDTQYFGPGTRLTVL.

The chain uses TRBV7-9 and TRBJ1-2; D not certain. CDR1 is SEHNR and CDR2 is FQNEAQ in the germline V gene (reference sequence). CDR3 length equals 13 residues. Deletions cut 5 bases from V and 5 bases from J, with 12 bases between. The CDR3, as DNA: TGTGCCAGCAGCGCGGACGGAGGATATGGCTACACCTTC. It translates to CASSADGGYGYTF.

This clone has only a few counts. This chain uses TRBV30 with TRBJ2-5; 8 bases agree with TRBD2. The CDR3 covers 14 residues. V was clipped by 4 bases and J by 5 bases; unmatched bases: 9. Germline V gene lookup returns CDR1 GTSNPN and CDR2 SVGIG (reference sequence). The CDR3 bases are TGTGCCTGGACCCCGGGGGGGCATTTGGAGACCCAGTACTTC. It is translated as CAWTPGGHLETQYF.

The chain couples TRBV19 to TRBJ1-6, with 7 positions matching TRBD1. J lost 10 bases, V lost 6 bases, and 6 bases had no gene match. Germline assignment: CDR1 LNHDA and CDR2 SQIVND (reference sequence). The CDR3 consists of 13 residues. The CDR3 loop reads CASSADRVSPLHF. The CDR3 DNA sequence: TGTGCCAGTAGCGCTGACAGGGTATCACCCCTCCACTTT.

This clone was counted only a few times. The V call is TRBV6-5, the J call TRBJ1-2; unclear D gene. The CDR3 is made up of 11 amino acids. Between the trimmed V and J ends, which lost 4 bases and 9 bases, there was a span of 9 bases. Germline V gene sequence: CDR1 MNHEY, CDR2 SVGAGI. CDR3 in amino acids: CASSSRLSYTF. In DNA form, the CDR3 reads TGTGCCAGCAGTTCGCGACTCAGCTACACCTTC.

The DNA for the CDR3 is TGTGCCAGGGGACCTGGGCAGATACCCTACAATGAGCAGTTCTTC. As protein: CARGPGQIPYNEQFF. The chain employs TRBV21-1 and TRBJ2-1. TRBV21-1 represents a pseudogene. The CDR3 has 15 amino acids.

The chain carries TRBV7-9 and TRBJ1-4, with D unresolved. The CDR3 length is 16 residues. Between the trimmed V and J ends, which lost 5 bases and 1 base, there was a span of 14 bases. CDR1 and CDR2 from the germline V gene are SEHNR and FQNEAQ (reference sequence). CDR3 protein: CASSPPKSGTNEKLFF. CDR3 bases: TGTGCCAGCAGCCCACCCAAATCCGGAACTAATGAAAAACTGTTTTTT.

The sample holds a few counts of this clone. The chain employs TRBV29-1 and TRBJ2-3; unclear D gene. The CDR3 is 11 amino acids. Germline V gives CDR1 SQVTM, CDR2 ANQGSEA. V shed 7 bases and J shed 6 bases, with 11 bases lying between them. The CDR3 is CSATPQDTQYF. The CDR3 DNA reads TGCAGCGCCACCCCCCAGGATACGCAGTATTTT.

The V gene is TRBV25-1, the J gene TRBJ2-3; 7 positions match TRBD1. The CDR3 is 14 amino acids. Germline loops: CDR1 MGHDK, CDR2 SYGVNS. J lost 2 bases, V lost 6 bases, and 5 bases had no gene match. The CDR3 protein is CASSETGVTDTQYF. CDR3 DNA: TGTGCCAGCAGCGAAACAGGGGTCACAGATACGCAGTATTTT.

This clone was found a few times. The chain uses TRBV9 and TRBJ1-3; D not certain. The CDR3 length is 15 residues. V shed 4 bases and J shed 0 bases, with 11 bases lying between them. CDR1 is SGDLS and CDR2 is YYNGEE in the germline V gene. The CDR3: CASSRFSDSGNTIYF. In DNA form, the CDR3 reads TGTGCCAGCAGCAGGTTTTCCGACTCTGGAAACACCATATATTTT.

V gene TRBV6-5 combines with J gene TRBJ1-6; TRBD1 is a possible D gene (6 bases). CDR3 length: 14 amino acids. CDR1 MNHEY and CDR2 SVGAGI come from the germline V gene. Trimming took 5 bases from V and 5 from J, leaving 10 bases between them. The DNA of the CDR3 is TGTGCCAGCAGTAACAGGGCCCATAATTCACCCCTCCACTTT. Its translation is CASSNRAHNSPLHF.

The chain employs TRBV30 and TRBJ2-7; D might be TRBD1 (6 bases). Trimming stripped 3 bases from V and 6 bases from J, with 21 bases between. Germline CDR1 is GTSNPN and CDR2 is SVGIG (reference sequence). The CDR3 runs to 15 residues. CDR3 loop: CAWSASTTGKIEQYF. CDR3 in DNA: TGTGCCTGGAGCGCCTCCACCACAGGGAAGATCGAGCAGTACTTC.

The J gene is TRBJ2-3, the V gene TRBV19; D call uncertain. Germline values: CDR1 LNHDA, CDR2 SQIVND (reference sequence). The length of the CDR3 is 12 residues. With 6 bases removed from V and 7 bases from J, the gap between germline ends came to 11 bases. This CDR3 is CASSPNTHTQYF. The CDR3 nucleotides read TGTGCCAGTAGCCCAAACACTCATACGCAGTATTTT.

The rearrangement uses TRBV28 and TRBJ1-5; no reliable D call. The germline V gene encodes CDR1 MDHEN and CDR2 SYDVKM. The V gene lost 8 bases and the J gene lost 0 bases, with 17 bases spanning the gap. The CDR3 is 16 residues long. CDR3 nucleotides: TGTGCCAGCTACCAGGCCCAGGCCTATAGCAATCAGCCCCAGCATTTT. Protein sequence: CASYQAQAYSNQPQHF.

This clone has a handful of counts. The V gene is TRBV7-3, the J gene TRBJ1-1; D perhaps matches TRBD1 (6 bases). This CDR3 is built from 13 residues. Germline CDR1 is SGHTA and CDR2 is FQGTGA. V lost 6 bases, J lost 2 bases, and 10 bases lay in between. The CDR3 DNA is TGTGCCAGCAGTGAACAGGGAAACACTGAAGCTTTCTTT. It yields the protein CASSEQGNTEAFF.

The table lists this clone with a few counts. The genes are TRBV4-1 and TRBJ2-7, with no clear D. Germline-derived CDR1 and CDR2 are MGHRA and YSYEKL. The V end was cut by 0 bases, the J end by 2 bases, with 11 bases between. This CDR3 comprises 15 residues. CDR3 sequence (DNA): TGCGCCAGCAGCCAAGAAATGGGCCCTACCTACGAGCAGTACTTC. Translating it yields CASSQEMGPTYEQYF.

The CDR3 loop reads CSVGSGVSGANVLTF. The CDR3 nucleotides are TGCAGCGTCGGCTCGGGGGTTTCTGGGGCCAACGTCCTGACTTTC. The V and J genes are TRBV29-1 and TRBJ2-6, with D perhaps TRBD2 (6 bases). The germline gives CDR1 SQVTM, CDR2 ANQGSEA. V was trimmed by 6 bases and J by 1 base, leaving 13 bases between them. The CDR3 is 15 residues long. Full variable domain (remainder filled in from reference TRBV29-1 and TRBJ2-6): SAVISQKPSRDICQRGTSLTIQCQVDSQVTMMFWYRQQPGQSLTLIATANQGSEATYESGFVIDKFPISRPNLTFSTLTVSNMSPEDSSIYLCSVGSGVSGANVLTFGAGSRLTVL.

The rearrangement joins TRBV30 to TRBJ2-7; D gene ambiguous. V was clipped by 7 bases and J by 0 bases, with 7 bases between them. The CDR3 consists of 11 residues. Germline V gene data show CDR1 as GTSNPN and CDR2 as SVGIG (reference sequence). The CDR3 protein is CASSISYEQYF. DNA for the CDR3: TGTGCCTCCTCTATCTCCTACGAGCAGTACTTC.

This clone has just a few counts. The rearrangement joins TRBV5-4 to TRBJ1-3; weak D call: TRBD1 (5 bases). The V gene's germline CDR1 is SGHNT and CDR2 YYREEE (reference sequence). The CDR3 sequence is 16 residues long. Trimming left V 4 bases short and J 7 bases short, with 21 bases between. DNA of the CDR3: TGTGCCAGCAGCACTGGGGACCAAATACTTGGGAACACCATATATTTT. This gives the protein CASSTGDQILGNTIYF.